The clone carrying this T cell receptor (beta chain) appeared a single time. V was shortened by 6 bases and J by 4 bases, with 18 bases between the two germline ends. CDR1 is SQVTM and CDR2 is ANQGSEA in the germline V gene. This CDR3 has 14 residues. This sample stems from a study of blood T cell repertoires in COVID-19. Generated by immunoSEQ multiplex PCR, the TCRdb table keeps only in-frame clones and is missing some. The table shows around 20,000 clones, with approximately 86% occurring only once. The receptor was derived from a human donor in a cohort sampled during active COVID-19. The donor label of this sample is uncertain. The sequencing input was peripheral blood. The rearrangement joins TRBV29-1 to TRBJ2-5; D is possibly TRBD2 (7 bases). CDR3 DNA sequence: TGCAGCGTCCGTCGGGGGGCCGGCGGAGAGACCCAGTACTTC. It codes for CSVRRGAGGETQYF.